These 13 T cell receptor beta chains came from one sample sequenced in a study of T-cell memory formation after mild COVID-19. TCRdb called the 5' RACE reads again in MiXCR, with one record for every CDR3 protein. The repertoire includes 350,000 to 400,000 distinct CDR3 sequences, about 15% of them detected once, and roughly 22% sits in the top ten. Material: PBMCs or a T cell subset sorted from them (not recorded which). Receptor source: a man between 18 and 35 years old who had mild COVID-19 (a few samples of this study predate the infection). Cell type and time point are not known.

CDR3 in DNA: TGTGCCAGCAGTTACTCGACAGGGCGTAATTCACCCCTCCACTTT. Translated: CASSYSTGRNSPLHF. This rearrangement joins TRBV6-5 to TRBJ1-6, with 7 bases aligning to TRBD1. CDR1 MNHEY and CDR2 SVGAGI come from the germline V gene. This CDR3 has 15 residues. With V trimmed by 0 bases and J by 6 bases, 2 bases remained unmatched.

The V and J genes are TRBV24-1 and TRBJ1-2; 11 bases align to TRBD1. V gave up 4 bases and J gave up 6 bases; unmatched junction bases: 3. In germline, CDR1 is KGHDR, CDR2 SFDVKD. This CDR3 is 14 amino acids long. As DNA, the CDR3 is TGTGCCACCAGTGACCAGGACAGGGGGCATGGCTACACCTTC. It yields the protein CATSDQDRGHGYTF.

This clonotype occurred many times. The genes are TRBV24-1 and TRBJ2-1; 9 bases line up with TRBD2. Trimming removed 4 bases from V and 6 bases from J; junction bases left unmatched: 6. The CDR3 totals 15 residues. From germline, CDR1 is KGHDR and CDR2 SFDVKD. The CDR3 sequence: CATSDPGTSSNEQFF. The CDR3 DNA is TGTGCCACCAGTGACCCCGGGACTAGCAGCAATGAGCAGTTCTTC.

The gene calls are TRBV6-6 and TRBJ2-7; D gene uncertain. V lost 0 bases and J 0 bases, leaving 9 bases between the germline ends. The CDR3 contains 15 residues. Germline loops: CDR1 MNHNY, CDR2 SVGAGI (reference sequence). The DNA of the CDR3 is TGTGCCAGCAGTTACTCCGGCCAGAGCTCCTACGAGCAGTACGTC. Its translation: CASSYSGQSSYEQYV.

This clonotype was picked up a small number of times. This chain connects TRBV5-1 to TRBJ2-7; possible D gene TRBD1, 5 bases. The germline V gene encodes CDR1 SGHRS and CDR2 YFSETQ. This CDR3 is built from 13 residues. V was clipped by 4 bases and J by 5 bases, with 13 bases between them. In DNA form, the CDR3 reads TGCGCCAGCAGCACTGGACACCTAAACGAGCAGTACTTC. Its protein is CASSTGHLNEQYF.

This clonotype has a count of ten or more. The rearrangement joins TRBV7-2 to TRBJ2-1; either TRBD1 or TRBD2 may supply D (5 bases each). CDR1 and CDR2 (germline): SGHTA, FQGNSA. Trimming left V 1 base short and J 3 bases short, with 10 bases between. This CDR3 has 15 amino acids. CDR3 residues: CASSLDWGNYNEQFF. CDR3 in DNA: TGTGCCAGCAGCTTAGATTGGGGGAACTACAATGAGCAGTTCTTC.

The chain has TRBV4-1 and TRBJ1-2; no firm D call. Germline V gene data show CDR1 as MGHRA and CDR2 as YSYEKL. The CDR3 runs 15 residues. V was cut by 0 bases and J by 8 bases, with 16 bases left in between. Written as DNA, the CDR3 is TGCGCCAGCAGCCAAGATAGGTCCACACTTGCCGGCTACACCTTC. Its protein product is CASSQDRSTLAGYTF.

Only one count was recorded for this clonotype. This sequence joins TRBV5-1 and TRBJ1-2, with TRBD1 identical over 10 bases. Unmatched junction bases numbered 6, after V lost 1 base and J lost 9 bases. Germline V lookup: CDR1 SGHRS, CDR2 YFSETQ. This CDR3 comprises 14 residues. CDR3 sequence (DNA): TGCGCCAGCAGCTTGTCCGGGACAGGGGTTAGCTACACCTTC. It codes for CASSLSGTGVSYTF.

In this sample, this clonotype turned up many times. The chain uses TRBV27 and TRBJ2-5, with a tentative D call TRBD1 (6 bases). The length of the CDR3 is 16 residues. Trimming shortened V by 0 bases and J by 3 bases, and 14 bases separated the two germline ends. CDR1 and CDR2 (germline): MNHEY, SMNVEV (reference sequence). The CDR3 nucleotides are TGTGCCAGCAGTTTATCGAGGGCCAGGGGAGAAGAGACCCAGTACTTC. This codes for CASSLSRARGEETQYF.

This clonotype occurred many times. The chain joins TRBV4-2 to TRBJ2-3; TRBD1 might be the D (5 bases). Germline-derived CDR1 and CDR2 are LGHNA and YNFKEQ. This CDR3 is built from 15 residues. The germline V and J ends were trimmed by 1 base and 9 bases, with 17 bases remaining between them. CDR3 bases: TGTGCCAGCAGCCAAGGGGGCACTCTAGGGAACACGCAGTATTTT. Protein product: CASSQGGTLGNTQYF.

This clonotype was detected a few times. The genes are TRBV9 and TRBJ1-6, with a possible D match to TRBD1 (6 bases). V was shortened by 0 bases and J by 5 bases, with 12 bases between the two germline ends. Per germline, CDR1 SGDLS and CDR2 YYNGEE. The CDR3 has 16 residues. The CDR3 sequence: CASSVGAGANNSPLHF. Written as DNA, the CDR3 is TGTGCCAGCAGCGTAGGGGCAGGGGCAAATAATTCACCCCTCCACTTT.

This clonotype was recorded a few times. The gene calls are TRBV6-6 and TRBJ1-3, with TRBD1 as a possible D gene (6 bases). The CDR3 runs 15 residues. V lost 4 bases to trimming and J lost 0 bases, with 10 bases between them. Germline V lookup: CDR1 MNHNY, CDR2 SVGAGI (reference sequence). CDR3 nucleotide sequence: TGTGCCAGCAGTTGGGGACAACGCTCTGGAAACACCATATATTTT. Encoded protein: CASSWGQRSGNTIYF.

This clonotype occurred many times. The V gene is TRBV20-1, the J gene TRBJ2-3; D ambiguous. CDR1 is DFQATT, CDR2 SNEGSKA, per germline (reference sequence). The CDR3 has 14 amino acids. V lost 1 base and J lost 0, with 8 bases in between. The CDR3 nucleotides are TGCAGTGCTAGAGGACTTGCGAGCACAGATACGCAGTATTTT. It is translated as CSARGLASTDTQYF.